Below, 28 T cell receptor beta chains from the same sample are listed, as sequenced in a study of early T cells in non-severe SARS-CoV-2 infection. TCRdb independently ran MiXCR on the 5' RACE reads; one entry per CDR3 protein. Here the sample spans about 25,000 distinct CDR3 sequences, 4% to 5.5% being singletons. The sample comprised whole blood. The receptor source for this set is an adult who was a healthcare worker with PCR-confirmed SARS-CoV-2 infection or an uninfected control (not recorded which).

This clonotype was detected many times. The CDR3: CASSNSGLAGGAYEQYF. The CDR3 DNA reads TGTGCCAGTAGCAACTCGGGACTAGCGGGAGGTGCTTACGAGCAGTACTTC. The rearrangement uses TRBV19 and TRBJ2-7, with TRBD2 identical over 15 bases. Losses at the gene ends were 6 bases for V and 4 bases for J; bases not matched to a gene: 10. Germline CDR1 reads LNHDA; CDR2 reads SQIVND (reference sequence). This CDR3 has 17 residues.

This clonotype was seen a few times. The CDR3 DNA reads as TGCGCCAGCAGCCTGGGACAGTACGCCACAGATACGCAGTATTTT. Translation: CASSLGQYATDTQYF. The chain employs TRBV5-1 and TRBJ2-3; 7 positions match TRBD1. Germline CDR1 SGHRS, CDR2 YFSETQ. CDR3 length: 15 amino acids. The junction had 7 bases not matched to a gene; V was cut back by 4 bases and J by 2 bases.

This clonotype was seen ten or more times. The CDR3 region has the DNA TGCGCCAGCAGCCCCCTGCTCGGGGACATTCAGTACTTC. It specifies CASSPLLGDIQYF. This chain links TRBV4-3 with TRBJ2-4, with a weak D call TRBD2 (5 bases). The CDR3 length is 13 residues. V was pared by 4 bases and J by 8 bases, with 12 bases between. Germline V gene data show CDR1 as LGHNA and CDR2 as YSLEER.

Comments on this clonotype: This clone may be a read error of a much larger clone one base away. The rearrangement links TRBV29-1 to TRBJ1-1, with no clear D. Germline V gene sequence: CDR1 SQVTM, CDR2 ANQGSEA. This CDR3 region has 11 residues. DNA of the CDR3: TGCAGCGCCCGAGAGAACACTGAACCTTTCTTT. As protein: CSARENTEPFF. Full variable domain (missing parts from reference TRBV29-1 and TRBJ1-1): SAVISQKPSRDICQRGTSLTIQCQVDSQVTMMFWYRQQPGQSLTLIATANQGSEATYESGFVIDKFPISRPNLTFSTLTVSNMSPEDSSIYLCSARENTEPFFGQGTRLTVV.

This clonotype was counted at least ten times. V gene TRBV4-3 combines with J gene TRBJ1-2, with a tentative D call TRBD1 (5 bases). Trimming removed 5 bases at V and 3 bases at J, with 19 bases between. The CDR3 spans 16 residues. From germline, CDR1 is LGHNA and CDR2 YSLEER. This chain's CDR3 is CASSGQTDLPYYGYTF. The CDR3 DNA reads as TGCGCCAGCAGCGGACAAACTGACCTCCCTTACTATGGCTACACCTTC.

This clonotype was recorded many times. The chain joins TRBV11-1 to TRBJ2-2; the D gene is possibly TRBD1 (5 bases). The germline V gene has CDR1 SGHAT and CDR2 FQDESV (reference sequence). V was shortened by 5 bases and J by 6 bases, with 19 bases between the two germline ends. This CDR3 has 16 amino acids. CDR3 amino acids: CASSLGGAGEAGELFF. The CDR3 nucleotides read TGTGCCAGCAGCCTAGGTGGGGCAGGAGAGGCCGGGGAGCTGTTTTTT. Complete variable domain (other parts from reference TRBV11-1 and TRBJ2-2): EAEVAQSPRYKITEKSQAVAFWCDPISGHATLYWYRQILGQGPELLVQFQDESVVDDSQLPKDRFSAERLKGVDSTLKIQPAELGDSAMYLCASSLGGAGEAGELFFGEGSRLTVL.

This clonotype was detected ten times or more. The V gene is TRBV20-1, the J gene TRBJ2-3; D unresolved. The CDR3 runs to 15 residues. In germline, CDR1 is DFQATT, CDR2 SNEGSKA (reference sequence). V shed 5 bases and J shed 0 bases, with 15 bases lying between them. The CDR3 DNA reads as TGCAGTGCTCCCAAGAGGCAGACTAGCACAGATACGCAGTATTTT. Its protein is CSAPKRQTSTDTQYF.

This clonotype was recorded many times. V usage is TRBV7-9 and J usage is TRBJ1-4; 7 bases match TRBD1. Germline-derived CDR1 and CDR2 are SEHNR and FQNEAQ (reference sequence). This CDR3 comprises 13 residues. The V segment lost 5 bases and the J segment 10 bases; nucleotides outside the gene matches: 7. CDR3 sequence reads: CASSDRVKGKLFF. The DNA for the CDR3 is TGTGCCAGCAGCGACAGGGTAAAGGGAAAACTGTTTTTT.

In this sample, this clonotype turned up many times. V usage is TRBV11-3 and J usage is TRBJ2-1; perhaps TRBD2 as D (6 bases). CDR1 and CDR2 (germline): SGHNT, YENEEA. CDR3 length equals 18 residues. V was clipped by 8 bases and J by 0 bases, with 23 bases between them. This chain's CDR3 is CASAPGLTKSSSYNEQFF. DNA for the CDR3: TGTGCCAGCGCTCCGGGACTGACAAAGTCGAGCTCCTACAATGAGCAGTTCTTC. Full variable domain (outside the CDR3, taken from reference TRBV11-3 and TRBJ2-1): EAGVVQSPRYKIIEKKQPVAFWCNPISGHNTLYWYLQNLGQGPELLIRYENEEAVDDSQLPKDRFSAERLKGVDSTLKIQPAELGDSAVYLCASAPGLTKSSSYNEQFFGPGTRLTVL.

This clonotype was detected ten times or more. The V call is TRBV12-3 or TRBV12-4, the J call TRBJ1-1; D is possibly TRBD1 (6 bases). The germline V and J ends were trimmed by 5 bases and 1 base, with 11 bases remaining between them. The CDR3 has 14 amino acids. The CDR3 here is CASSPSGQNTEAFF. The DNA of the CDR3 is TGTGCCAGCAGTCCCTCGGGACAGAACACTGAAGCTTTCTTT.

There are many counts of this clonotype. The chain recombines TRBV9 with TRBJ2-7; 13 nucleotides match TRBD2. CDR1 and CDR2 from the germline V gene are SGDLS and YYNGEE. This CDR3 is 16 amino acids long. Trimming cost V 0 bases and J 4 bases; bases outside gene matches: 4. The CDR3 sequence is CASSVGLAGGGYEQYF. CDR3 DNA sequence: TGTGCCAGCAGCGTAGGACTAGCGGGAGGAGGATACGAGCAGTACTTC.

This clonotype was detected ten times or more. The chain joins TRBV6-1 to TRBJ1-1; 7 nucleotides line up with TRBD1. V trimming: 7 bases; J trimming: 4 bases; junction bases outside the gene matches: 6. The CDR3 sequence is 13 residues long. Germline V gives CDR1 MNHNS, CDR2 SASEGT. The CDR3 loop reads CASTTGESTEAFF. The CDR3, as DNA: TGTGCCAGCACCACAGGGGAGAGCACTGAAGCTTTCTTT.

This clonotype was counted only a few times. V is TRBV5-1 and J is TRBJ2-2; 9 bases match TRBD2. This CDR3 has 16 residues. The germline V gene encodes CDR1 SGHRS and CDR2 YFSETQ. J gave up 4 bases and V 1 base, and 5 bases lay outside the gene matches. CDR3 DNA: TGCGCCAGCAGCTTGAAGGATAGCGGGAGCACCGGGGAGCTGTTTTTT. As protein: CASSLKDSGSTGELFF.

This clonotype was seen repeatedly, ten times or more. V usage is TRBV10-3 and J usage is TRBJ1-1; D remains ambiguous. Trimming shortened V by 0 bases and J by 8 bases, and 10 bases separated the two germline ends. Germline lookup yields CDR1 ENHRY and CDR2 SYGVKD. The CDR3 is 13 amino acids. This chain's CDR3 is CAISESMVTEAFF. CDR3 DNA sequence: TGTGCCATCAGTGAGTCGATGGTTACAGAAGCTTTCTTT.

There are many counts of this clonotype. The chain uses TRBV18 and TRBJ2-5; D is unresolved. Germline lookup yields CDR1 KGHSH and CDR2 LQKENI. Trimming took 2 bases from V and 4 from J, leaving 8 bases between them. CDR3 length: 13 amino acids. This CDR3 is CASSPSQVETQYF. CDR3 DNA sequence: TGTGCCAGCTCACCATCCCAAGTAGAGACCCAGTACTTC.

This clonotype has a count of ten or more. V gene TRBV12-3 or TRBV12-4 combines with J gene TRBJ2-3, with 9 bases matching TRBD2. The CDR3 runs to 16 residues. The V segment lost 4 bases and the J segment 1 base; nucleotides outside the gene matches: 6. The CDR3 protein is CASSSRAGGGTDTQYF. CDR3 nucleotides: TGTGCCAGCAGTTCTCGAGCGGGAGGCGGCACAGATACGCAGTATTTT.

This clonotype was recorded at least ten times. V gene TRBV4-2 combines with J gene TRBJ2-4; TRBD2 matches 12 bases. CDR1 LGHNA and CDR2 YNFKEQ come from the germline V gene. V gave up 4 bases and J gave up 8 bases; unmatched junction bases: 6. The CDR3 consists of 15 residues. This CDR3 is CASSPTSGRGDIQYF. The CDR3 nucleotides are TGTGCCAGCAGCCCGACTAGCGGGAGAGGGGACATTCAGTACTTC.

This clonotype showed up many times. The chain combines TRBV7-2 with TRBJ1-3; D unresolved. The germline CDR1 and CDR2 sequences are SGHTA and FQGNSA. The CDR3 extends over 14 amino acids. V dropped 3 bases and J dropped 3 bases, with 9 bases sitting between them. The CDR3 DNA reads TGTGCCAGCAGCTTCAGCGATGTTGGAAACACCATATATTTT. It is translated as CASSFSDVGNTIYF. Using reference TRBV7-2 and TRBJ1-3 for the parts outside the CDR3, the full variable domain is GAGVSQSPSNKVTEKGKDVELRCDPISGHTALYWYRQSLGQGLEFLIYFQGNSAPDKSGLPSDRFSAERTGGSVSTLTIQRTQQEDSAVYLCASSFSDVGNTIYFGEGSWLTVV.

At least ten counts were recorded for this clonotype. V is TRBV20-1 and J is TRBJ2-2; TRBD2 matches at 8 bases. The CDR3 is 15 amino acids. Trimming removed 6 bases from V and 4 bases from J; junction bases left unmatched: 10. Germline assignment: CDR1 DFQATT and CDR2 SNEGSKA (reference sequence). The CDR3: CSATPGLVGTGELFF. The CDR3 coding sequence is TGCAGTGCAACACCGGGACTAGTAGGCACCGGGGAGCTGTTTTTT.

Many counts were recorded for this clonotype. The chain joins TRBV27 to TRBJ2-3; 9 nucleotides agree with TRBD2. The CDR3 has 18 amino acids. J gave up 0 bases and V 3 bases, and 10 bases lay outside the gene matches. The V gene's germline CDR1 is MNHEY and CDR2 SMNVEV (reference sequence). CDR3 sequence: CASSFIFLAGGSTDTQYF. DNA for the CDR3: TGTGCCAGCAGTTTCATTTTCTTGGCGGGAGGGAGCACAGATACGCAGTATTTT.

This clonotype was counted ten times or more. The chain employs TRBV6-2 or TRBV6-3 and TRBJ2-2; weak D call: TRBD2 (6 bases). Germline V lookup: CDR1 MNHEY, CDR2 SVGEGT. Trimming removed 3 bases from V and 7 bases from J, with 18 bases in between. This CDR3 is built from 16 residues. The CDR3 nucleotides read TGTGCCAGCAGTTATAGCGGCTTCCGAGGCGGCGGGGAGCTGTTTTTT. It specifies CASSYSGFRGGGELFF.

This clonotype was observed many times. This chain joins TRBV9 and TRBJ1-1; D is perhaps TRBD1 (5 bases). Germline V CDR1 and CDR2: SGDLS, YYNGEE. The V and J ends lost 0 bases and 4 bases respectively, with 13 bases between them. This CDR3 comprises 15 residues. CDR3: CASSVGSLGATEAFF. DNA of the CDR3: TGTGCCAGCAGCGTAGGGTCTCTCGGGGCCACTGAAGCTTTCTTT.

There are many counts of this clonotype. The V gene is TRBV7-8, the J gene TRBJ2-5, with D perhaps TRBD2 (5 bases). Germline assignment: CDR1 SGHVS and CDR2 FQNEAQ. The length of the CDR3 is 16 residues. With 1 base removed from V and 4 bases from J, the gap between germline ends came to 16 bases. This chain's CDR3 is CASSLGLGGLGETQYF. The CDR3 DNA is TGTGCCAGCAGCTTAGGATTAGGCGGGTTGGGAGAGACCCAGTACTTC.

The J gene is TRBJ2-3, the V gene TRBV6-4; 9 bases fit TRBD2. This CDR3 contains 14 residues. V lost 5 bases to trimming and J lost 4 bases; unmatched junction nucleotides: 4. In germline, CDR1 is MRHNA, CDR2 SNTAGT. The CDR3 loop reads CASSLAGEADTQYF. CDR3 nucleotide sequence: TGTGCCAGCAGTTTAGCGGGAGAAGCAGATACGCAGTATTTT.

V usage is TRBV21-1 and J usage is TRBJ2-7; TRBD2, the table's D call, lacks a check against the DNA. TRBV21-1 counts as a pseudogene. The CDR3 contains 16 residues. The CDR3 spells CASSKVGSGHFYEQYV. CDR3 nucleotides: TGTGCCAGCAGCAAAGTAGGCAGCGGCCATTTCTACGAGCAGTACGTC.

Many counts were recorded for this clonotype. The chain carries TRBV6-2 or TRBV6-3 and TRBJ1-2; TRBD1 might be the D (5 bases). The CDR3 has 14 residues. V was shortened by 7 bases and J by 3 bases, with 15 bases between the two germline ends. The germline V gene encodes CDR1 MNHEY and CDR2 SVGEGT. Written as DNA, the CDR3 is TGTGCCAGCACGCGAGGGGCCTGGGACTATGGCTACACCTTC. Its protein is CASTRGAWDYGYTF.

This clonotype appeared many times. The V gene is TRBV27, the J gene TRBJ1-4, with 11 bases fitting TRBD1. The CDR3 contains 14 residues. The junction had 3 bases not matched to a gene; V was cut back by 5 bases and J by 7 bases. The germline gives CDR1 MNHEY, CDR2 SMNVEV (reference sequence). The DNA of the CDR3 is TGTGCCAGCAGTGGGGACAGGGGGGGTGAAAAACTGTTTTTT. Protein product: CASSGDRGGEKLFF. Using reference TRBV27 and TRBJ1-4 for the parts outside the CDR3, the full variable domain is EAQVTQNPRYLITVTGKKLTVTCSQNMNHEYMSWYRQDPGLGLRQIYYSMNVEVTDKGDVPEGYKVSRKEKRNFPLILESPSPNQTSLYFCASSGDRGGEKLFFGSGTQLSVL.

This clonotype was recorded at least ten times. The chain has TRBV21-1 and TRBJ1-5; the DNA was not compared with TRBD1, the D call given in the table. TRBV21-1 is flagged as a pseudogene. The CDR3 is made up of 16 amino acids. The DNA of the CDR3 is TGTGCCAGCAGCAAAAGGAGGTTCCGGGTCAATCAGCCCCAGCATTTT. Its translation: CASSKRRFRVNQPQHF.